These 14 T cell receptor beta chains were sequenced from one sample in a study of long-term antiretroviral therapy in people with HIV. Samples were assayed with immunoSEQ v3.0 at survey level. Sequencing used immunoSEQ multiplex PCR; TCRdb keeps in-frame clones, though not all of them. The repertoire holds 27,000 or so clones, with about 84% as singletons. The specimen comprised unsorted PBMCs, sampled 4.8 to 5 years after starting antiretroviral therapy. Receptor source: a man in his forties with HIV.

The chain joins TRBV6-1 to TRBJ1-5, with no clear D. This CDR3 is 13 amino acids long. Germline V gene data show CDR1 as MNHNS and CDR2 as SASEGT. The V end was cut by 10 bases, the J end by 1 base, with 11 bases between. Written as DNA, the CDR3 is TGTGCCACAAAGAGGATGAGCAATCAGCCCCAGCATTTT. Its protein is CATKRMSNQPQHF.

This chain uses TRBV25-1 with TRBJ2-2; maybe TRBD2 (6 bases). Germline assignment: CDR1 MGHDK and CDR2 SYGVNS. Between the trimmed V and J ends, which lost 1 base and 3 bases, there was a span of 12 bases. CDR3 size: 16 residues. The CDR3 nucleotides read TGTGCCAGCAGTGAATCCGCGGGGCCTTACACCGGGGAGCTGTTTTTT. Amino acid sequence: CASSESAGPYTGELFF.

The chain employs TRBV2 and TRBJ1-2; 11 bases match TRBD1. Per germline, CDR1 SNHLY and CDR2 FYNNEI. The CDR3 has 15 residues. V was clipped by 7 bases and J by 2 bases; unmatched bases: 6. This CDR3 reads CASTMGQGENYGYTF. As DNA, the CDR3 is TGTGCCAGCACCATGGGACAGGGGGAAAACTATGGCTACACCTTC.

The V and J genes are TRBV6-4 and TRBJ1-5, with 9 positions matching TRBD1. Germline V CDR1 and CDR2: MRHNA, SNTAGT. This CDR3 has 14 amino acids. Trimming cost V 7 bases and J 5 bases; bases outside gene matches: 6. The CDR3 DNA reads as TGTGCCAGCACCTGGGACAGGGCCGATCAGCCCCAGCATTTT. Translated: CASTWDRADQPQHF.

The V gene is TRBV4-2, the J gene TRBJ1-3, with 9 positions matching TRBD1. After removal of 0 bases from V and 7 bases from J, the junction contained 7 bases not matched to a gene. CDR3 length: 16 amino acids. The germline V gene has CDR1 LGHNA and CDR2 YNFKEQ. CDR3 in amino acids: CASSQDPGTGNNTIYF. The CDR3 coding sequence is TGTGCCAGCAGCCAAGATCCCGGGACAGGGAACAACACCATATATTTT.

This clone was recorded only once. The rearrangement links TRBV5-1 to TRBJ2-7, with TRBD1 identical over 8 bases. Germline V gene lookup returns CDR1 SGHRS and CDR2 YFSETQ. The CDR3 has 13 amino acids. V lost 4 bases, J lost 3 bases, and 3 bases stayed unmatched. CDR3 nucleotide sequence: TGCGCCAGCAGCCGGGACAGGAACTACGAGCAGTACTTC. This encodes CASSRDRNYEQYF. Full variable domain (remainder filled in from reference TRBV5-1 and TRBJ2-7): KAGVTQTPRYLIKTRGQQVTLSCSPISGHRSVSWYQQTPGQGLQFLFEYFSETQRNKGNFPGRFSGRQFSNSRSEMNVSTLELGDSALYLCASSRDRNYEQYFGPGTRLTVT.

In this sample, this clone turned up a few times. The chain joins TRBV30 to TRBJ2-3; TRBD2 matches at 8 bases. From germline, CDR1 is GTSNPN and CDR2 SVGIG (reference sequence). CDR3 size: 13 residues. Unmatched junction bases numbered 9, after V lost 5 bases and J lost 8 bases. The CDR3 DNA sequence: TGTGCCTGGGTGGTCCAGACTAGCGCTACGCAGTATTTT. Translation gives CAWVVQTSATQYF.

This chain connects TRBV2 to TRBJ1-4; D is uncertain. Germline V gene data show CDR1 as SNHLY and CDR2 as FYNNEI. Trimming pared 4 bases from V and 7 bases from J, leaving 7 bases between. The CDR3 runs to 12 residues. The CDR3 loop is CASSVGFEKLFF. CDR3 DNA: TGTGCCAGCAGTGTGGGGTTTGAAAAACTGTTTTTT.

This chain links TRBV6-6 with TRBJ2-1; D may correspond to TRBD1 or TRBD2 (6 bases each). The CDR3 contains 15 residues. Germline CDR1 reads MNHNY; CDR2 reads SVGAGI (reference sequence). Trimming removed 8 bases at V and 2 bases at J, with 16 bases between. For the CDR3, the DNA is TGTGCCAGCCGCAACTGGGGGGCGGCCTACAATGAGCAGTTCTTC. It is translated as CASRNWGAAYNEQFF.

This CDR3 is CASSLLAVSYEQYF. As DNA, the CDR3 is TGTGCCAGCAGTTTGTTAGCGGTCTCCTACGAGCAGTACTTC. The V call is TRBV28, the J call TRBJ2-7, with TRBD2 as a possible D gene (6 bases). Trimming took off 3 bases at V and 0 bases at J, with 9 bases between the two ends. The CDR3 is made up of 14 amino acids. Per the germline V gene, CDR1 is MDHEN and CDR2 is SYDVKM.

V usage is TRBV10-3 and J usage is TRBJ1-6; D remains unclear. This CDR3 is built from 14 residues. Germline-derived CDR1 and CDR2 are ENHRY and SYGVKD. V was pared by 0 bases and J by 10 bases, with 10 bases between. CDR3 sequence: CAISESSAGSPLHF. As DNA, the CDR3 is TGTGCCATCAGTGAGTCTTCGGCAGGCTCACCCCTCCACTTT.

V gene TRBV6-5 combines with J gene TRBJ1-1; TRBD1 might be the D (5 bases). From germline, CDR1 is MNHEY and CDR2 SVGAGI. The ends were cut back, 2 bases at V and 3 bases at J, with 10 bases in the middle. The CDR3 covers 14 residues. The CDR3 sequence: CASSYRGGDTEAFF. CDR3 nucleotides: TGTGCCAGCAGTTACAGGGGCGGGGACACTGAAGCTTTCTTT.

V usage is TRBV5-1 and J usage is TRBJ2-6, with unresolved D. Germline lookup yields CDR1 SGHRS and CDR2 YFSETQ. V was pared by 4 bases and J by 0 bases, with 11 bases between. There are 16 residues in the CDR3. The CDR3 sequence: CASSPGDGSGANVLTF. CDR3 sequence (DNA): TGCGCCAGCAGCCCTGGCGACGGCTCTGGGGCCAACGTCCTGACTTTC.

This clone was counted only a few times. CDR3 amino acids: CAAQGAGRGEQYF. The CDR3 nucleotides are TGTGCCGCACAGGGGGCGGGTCGGGGCGAGCAGTACTTC. This chain uses TRBV19 with TRBJ2-7, with 9 bases fitting TRBD1. The CDR3 totals 13 residues. From germline, CDR1 is LNHDA and CDR2 SQIVND (reference sequence). The trim removed 11 bases at V and 6 bases at J, leaving 11 bases unmatched.